The T cell receptor (beta chain) described here comes from a study of CD8+ T cells in alopecia areata. Study information: The drug, oral tofacitinib, was given to treated patients at 5 to 10 mg twice daily. Patients in the study were on tofacitinib for 6 to 18 months, then off it for 6 months.

RNA, once extracted, was reverse transcribed into cDNA for use as the sequencing template. This table comes from immunoSEQ multiplex PCR, and its TCRdb copy is limited to in-frame clones, with some not included. The profile shows around 250,000 clones, roughly two thirds of them singletons. CDR1 LGHNA and CDR2 YNFKEQ come from the germline V gene. The CDR3 loop spans 22 amino acids. The J segment lost 1 base and the V segment lost 4 bases, leaving 20 bases of the junction unmatched. This TCR was recovered from a human donor with alopecia areata. The material sequenced was CD4+ T cells sorted from blood, taken at week 0. The chain couples TRBV4-2 to TRBJ2-6, with TRBD1 matching 9 bases. The CDR3 DNA sequence: TGTGCCAGCAGCCGAGAGAATCCGGGACAGGGTGTTATCGGGTCTGGGGCCAACGTCCTGACTTTC. Translation: CASSRENPGQGVIGSGANVLTF.